The clone carrying this T cell receptor delta chain has more than one count but fewer than ten. Its antigen is currently unknown. A read error is the likely source, as a far larger clone sits one nucleotide away. This same CDR3 is encoded by further DNA sequences in the sample. The sample is drawn from a study of γδ T cells in repeated Plasmodium falciparum infection. Study details: The natural-infection arm compared Malian children under seasonal malaria with matched Australian children. Malian repertoires were sampled cross-sectionally without transmission and longitudinally through febrile malaria.

Findings and limits, study-wide: Compared with Australian children, Malian Vdelta2-negative repertoires seemed more clonal, less diverse, less shared. Waves of new clonotype selection appeared after repeated controlled infections in Vdelta2-negative, largely Vdelta1+, gammadelta T cells.

CDR1 is GEAIGNYY, CDR2 EKD, per germline. CDR3 length: 19 amino acids. Flow sorting of PBMC yielded separate Vgamma9/Vdelta2+ and Vdelta2-negative gammadelta T cell populations for bulk repertoire analysis. TCRdb used CATT to re-call clones from the multiplex PCR reads. This table has about 93,000 delta-chain clones, approximately 0.96% appearing once. Material for sequencing was gamma-delta T cells from blood. This TCR derives from a pool of human donors (malaria-infected and uninfected, not separated). No call exists for the J gene, whereas the V gene is TRDV2; the table calls TRDD3, which could not be checked here. CDR3 region: CACDIRRTPVKWGTDKLIF. CDR3 nucleotide sequence: TGTGCCTGTGACATTCGGAGGACTCCCGTGAAATGGGGCACCGATAAACTAATCTTT.